The 8 T cell receptor beta chains listed next were all sequenced from one sample in a study of technical replicates of blood from four donors. Assay used: immunoSEQ multiplex PCR; TCRdb lists only in-frame clones, some missing. Of tens of thousands of clones in the sample, approximately 88% were seen once. The source material was PBMCs. The source of these receptors is a human donor in good health. Some clones in this sample may be carry-over from other donors' samples.

This chain's CDR3 is CAWSPLEDTQYF. DNA of the CDR3: TGTGCCTGGAGTCCCCTTGAGGATACGCAGTATTTT. The chain joins TRBV30 to TRBJ2-3; D is ambiguous. The CDR3 length is 12 residues. Germline CDR1 and CDR2: GTSNPN and SVGIG (reference sequence). Trimming shortened V by 2 bases and J by 6 bases, and 9 bases separated the two germline ends. Variable domain in full (rest from reference TRBV30 and TRBJ2-3): SQTIHQWPATLVQPVGSPLSLECTVEGTSNPNLYWYRQAAGRGLQLLFYSVGIGQISSEVPQNLSASRPQDRQFILSSKKLLLSDSGFYLCAWSPLEDTQYFGPGTRLTVL.

This chain's CDR3 is CSVERDTQYF. As DNA, the CDR3 is TGCAGCGTCGAGAGGGATACGCAGTATTTT. The rearrangement joins TRBV29-1 to TRBJ2-3; no reliable D call. The CDR3 runs to 10 residues. In germline, CDR1 is SQVTM, CDR2 ANQGSEA. The V and J ends lost 6 bases and 6 bases respectively, with 7 bases between them.

CDR3 nucleotides: TGTGCCAGCAGCTTAACAGGGACCTACGAGCAGTACTTC. Its translation is CASSLTGTYEQYF. The rearrangement links TRBV11-3 to TRBJ2-7; D perhaps matches TRBD1 (6 bases). The germline V and J ends were trimmed by 2 bases and 2 bases, with 7 bases remaining between them. The CDR3 length is 13 residues. CDR1 and CDR2 from the germline V gene are SGHNT and YENEEA.

Here the CDR3 reads CASREGATYNSPLHF. In nucleotides, the CDR3 is TGTGCCAGTAGGGAGGGGGCTACCTATAATTCACCCCTCCACTTT. This chain links TRBV19 with TRBJ1-6; TRBD1 aligns across 7 bases. With 6 bases clipped from V and 2 bases from J, the junction kept 4 bases outside the gene matches. The germline V gene encodes CDR1 LNHDA and CDR2 SQIVND (reference sequence). CDR3 length equals 15 residues. Combining the CDR3 with reference TRBV19 and TRBJ1-6 gives the whole variable domain DGGITQSPKYLFRKEGQNVTLSCEQNLNHDAMYWYRQDPGQGLRLIYYSQIVNDFQKGDIAEGYSVSREKKESFPLTVTSAQKNPTAFYLCASREGATYNSPLHFGNGTRLTVT.

This clone was recorded a few times. The chain is built from TRBV12-5 and TRBJ2-2; 7 bases align to TRBD1. J gave up 4 bases and V 5 bases, and 4 bases lay outside the gene matches. The length of the CDR3 is 14 residues. Germline CDR1 and CDR2: LGHNT and FRNRAP. CDR3 DNA sequence: TGTGCTAGTGGTACGGGACAGACCACCGGGGAGCTGTTTTTT. As protein: CASGTGQTTGELFF.

This chain connects TRBV15 to TRBJ1-1; D ambiguous. CDR3 length: 15 amino acids. The V gene's germline CDR1 is LNHNV and CDR2 YYDKDF (reference sequence). V dropped 3 bases and J dropped 0 bases, with 11 bases sitting between them. The CDR3 loop is CATSSHTQLNTEAFF. The CDR3 DNA follows: TGTGCCACCAGCAGCCATACCCAGTTGAACACTGAAGCTTTCTTT.

CDR3: CASRVEQNSPLHF. The DNA of the CDR3 is TGTGCCAGCAGGGTAGAACAGAATTCACCCCTCCACTTT. V is TRBV27 and J is TRBJ1-6; no firm D call. V was cut by 6 bases and J by 7 bases, with 10 bases left in between. This CDR3 has 13 residues. The germline gives CDR1 MNHEY, CDR2 SMNVEV (reference sequence).

This clone was picked up one time. This chain links TRBV7-2 with TRBJ1-1; TRBD1 is a possible D gene (5 bases). The CDR3 totals 13 residues. Germline V gives CDR1 SGHTA, CDR2 FQGNSA. The V gene lost 3 bases and the J gene lost 4 bases, with 9 bases spanning the gap. In DNA form, the CDR3 reads TGTGCCAGCAGCTTCCAGGGCCTCACTGAAGCTTTCTTT. Its protein product is CASSFQGLTEAFF.